This is a list of T cell receptor beta chains from one sample in a study of T cell responses to AZD1222 COVID-19 vaccine. Some clones are missing from TCRdb's copy, which holds only in-frame ones; the method was immunoSEQ multiplex PCR. The repertoire holds more than 95,000 clones, with approximately 90% as singletons. Specimen: peripheral blood, collected 28 days after the second AZD1222 dose. The receptor set was obtained from an adult who received the AZD1222 COVID-19 vaccine. CDR3s include the opening cysteine and the closing phenylalanine or tryptophan. D genes are given only for firm matches. Some rows mark clone size as missing; the rest say once, few, many or name a class of expanded clone.

.,TRBV2,TRBJ1-2,.,CASSDGTTNYGYTF,TGTGCCAGCAGTGATGGGACCACGAACTATGGCTACACCTTC
.,TRBV7-9,TRBJ2-5,TRBD2,CASSLETSGRQTQYF,TGTGCCAGCAGCTTGGAGACTAGCGGGAGACAGACCCAGTACTTC
.,TRBV10-3,TRBJ2-1,.,CASQEAQSWNEQFF,TGTGCCTCCCAGGAGGCTCAATCGTGGAATGAGCAGTTCTTC
.,TRBV5-1,TRBJ1-1,.,CASSLDGPTEAFF,TGCGCCAGCAGCTTGGACGGACCAACTGAAGCTTTCTTT
.,TRBV11-3,TRBJ2-1,TRBD1,CASSQSGRGMPYNEQFF,TGTGCCAGCAGCCAGAGTGGCAGGGGGATGCCCTACAATGAGCAGTTCTTC
.,TRBV18,TRBJ1-6,.,CASSPPNRVIEKSPLHF,TGTGCCAGCTCACCACCGAACAGGGTTATTGAGAAGTCACCCCTCCACTTT
few,TRBV2,TRBJ2-7,TRBD1,CASDWTGGYEQYF,TGTGCCAGCGACTGGACAGGGGGCTACGAGCAGTACTTC
.,TRBV7-6,TRBJ2-7,.,CASGDSSSYEQYF,TGTGCCAGCGGGGACTCTAGCTCCTACGAGCAGTACTTC
.,TRBV10-2,TRBJ1-2,TRBD1,CATKIAGGSNGYTF,TGCGCCACCAAAATTGCAGGGGGTAGTAATGGCTACACCTTC
.,TRBV20-1,TRBJ1-2,.,CSARRGNGYTF,TGCAGTGCTAGAAGAGGGAATGGCTACACCTTC
.,TRBV4-1,TRBJ2-3,.,CASSPRDLTDTRYF,TGCGCCAGCAGCCCTCGGGACCTCACAGATACGCGGTATTTT
.,TRBV5-1,TRBJ1-2,.,CASSLGVYGYTF,TGCGCCAGCAGCTTGGGCGTCTATGGCTACACCTTC
.,TRBV9,TRBJ2-1,TRBD1,CASSVVQGAHNEQFF,TGTGCCAGCAGCGTAGTTCAGGGGGCGCATAATGAGCAGTTCTTC
.,TRBV29-1,TRBJ1-1,TRBD1,CSALTGRDTEAFF,TGCAGCGCCTTGACAGGGAGGGACACTGAAGCTTTCTTT
.,TRBV20-1,TRBJ1-2,TRBD1,CSASLTGTAANYGYTF,TGCAGTGCTAGTCTAACCGGGACAGCCGCTAACTATGGCTACACCTTC
once,TRBV29-1,TRBJ2-7,.,CSVAYLGRKYEQYF,TGCAGCGTAGCCTACCTTGGACGGAAGTACGAGCAGTACTTC
.,TRBV7-2,TRBJ1-2,TRBD1,CASRDRGDNYGYTF,TGTGCCAGCAGGGACAGGGGAGATAACTATGGCTACACCTTC
.,TRBV13,TRBJ1-4,.,CASSLRQGNEKLFF,TGTGCCAGCAGCTTACGGCAGGGAAATGAAAAACTGTTTTTT